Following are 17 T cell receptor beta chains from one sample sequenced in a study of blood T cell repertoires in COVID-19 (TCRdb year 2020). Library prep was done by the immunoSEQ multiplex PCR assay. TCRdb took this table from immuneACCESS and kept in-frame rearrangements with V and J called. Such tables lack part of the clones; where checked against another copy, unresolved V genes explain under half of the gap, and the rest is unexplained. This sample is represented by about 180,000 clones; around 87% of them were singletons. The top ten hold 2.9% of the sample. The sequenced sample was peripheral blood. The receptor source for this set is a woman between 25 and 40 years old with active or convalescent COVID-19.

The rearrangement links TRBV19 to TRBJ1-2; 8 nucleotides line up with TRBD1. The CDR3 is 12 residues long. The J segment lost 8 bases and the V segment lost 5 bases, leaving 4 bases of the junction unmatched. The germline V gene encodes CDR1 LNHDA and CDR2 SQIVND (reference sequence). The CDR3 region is CASSPRDRGYTF. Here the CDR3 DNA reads TGTGCCAGTAGTCCGAGGGACAGGGGCTACACCTTC.

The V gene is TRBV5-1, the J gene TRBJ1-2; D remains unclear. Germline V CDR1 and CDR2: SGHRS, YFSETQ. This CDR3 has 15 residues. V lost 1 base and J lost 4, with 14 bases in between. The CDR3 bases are TGCGCCAGCAGCTTGAGCGGACCCCCTCCCTATGGCTACACCTTC. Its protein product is CASSLSGPPPYGYTF.

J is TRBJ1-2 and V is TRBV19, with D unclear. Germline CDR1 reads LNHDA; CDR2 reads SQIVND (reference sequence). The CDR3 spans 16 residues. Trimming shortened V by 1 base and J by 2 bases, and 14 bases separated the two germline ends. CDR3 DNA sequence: TGTGCCAGTAGTATAGCCCGAATAACAGAGAACTATGGCTACACCTTC. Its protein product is CASSIARITENYGYTF.

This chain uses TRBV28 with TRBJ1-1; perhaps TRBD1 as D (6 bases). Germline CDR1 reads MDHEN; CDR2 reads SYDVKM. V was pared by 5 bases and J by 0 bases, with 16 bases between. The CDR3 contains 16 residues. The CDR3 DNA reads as TGTGCCAGCAGTACAGGGTACCACCGCTTGAACACTGAAGCTTTCTTT. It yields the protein CASSTGYHRLNTEAFF.

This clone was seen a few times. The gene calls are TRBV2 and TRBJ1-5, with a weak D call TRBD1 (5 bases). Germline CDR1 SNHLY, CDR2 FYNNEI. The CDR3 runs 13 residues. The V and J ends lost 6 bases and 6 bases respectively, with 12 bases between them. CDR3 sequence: CASRSFQGQPQHF. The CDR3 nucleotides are TGTGCCAGCAGATCATTTCAGGGTCAGCCCCAGCATTTT.

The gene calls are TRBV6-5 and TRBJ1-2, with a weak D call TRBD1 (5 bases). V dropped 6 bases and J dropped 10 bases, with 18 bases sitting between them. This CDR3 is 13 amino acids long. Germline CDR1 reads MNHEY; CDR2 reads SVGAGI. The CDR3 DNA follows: TGTGCCAGCAGCACACCTGGGGCAAGGGACTACACCTTC. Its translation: CASSTPGARDYTF.

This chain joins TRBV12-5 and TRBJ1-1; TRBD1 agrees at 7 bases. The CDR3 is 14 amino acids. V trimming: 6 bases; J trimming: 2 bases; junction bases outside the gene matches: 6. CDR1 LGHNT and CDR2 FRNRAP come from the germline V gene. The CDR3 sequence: CASGKGTDNTEAFF. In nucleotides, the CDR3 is TGTGCTAGTGGGAAAGGGACAGATAACACTGAAGCTTTCTTT.

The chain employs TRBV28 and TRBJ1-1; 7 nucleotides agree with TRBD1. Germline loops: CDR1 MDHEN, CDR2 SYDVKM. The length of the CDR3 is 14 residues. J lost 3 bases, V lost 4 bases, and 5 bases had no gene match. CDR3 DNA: TGTGCCAGCAGTTCCGGGGACAGAGACACTGAAGCTTTCTTT. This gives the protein CASSSGDRDTEAFF.

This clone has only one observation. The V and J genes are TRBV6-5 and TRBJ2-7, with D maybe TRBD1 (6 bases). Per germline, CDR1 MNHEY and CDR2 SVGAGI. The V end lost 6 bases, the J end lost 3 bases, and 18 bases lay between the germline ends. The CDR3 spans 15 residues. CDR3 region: CASSIGQSPHYEQYF. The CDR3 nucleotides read TGTGCCAGCAGCATCGGACAGTCTCCTCACTACGAGCAGTACTTC.

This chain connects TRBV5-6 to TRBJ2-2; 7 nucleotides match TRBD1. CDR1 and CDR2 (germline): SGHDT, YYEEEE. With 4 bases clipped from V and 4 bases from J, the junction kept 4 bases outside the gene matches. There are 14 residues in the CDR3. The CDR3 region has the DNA TGTGCCAGCAGCACCAGACAGGGCACCGGGGAGCTGTTTTTT. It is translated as CASSTRQGTGELFF.

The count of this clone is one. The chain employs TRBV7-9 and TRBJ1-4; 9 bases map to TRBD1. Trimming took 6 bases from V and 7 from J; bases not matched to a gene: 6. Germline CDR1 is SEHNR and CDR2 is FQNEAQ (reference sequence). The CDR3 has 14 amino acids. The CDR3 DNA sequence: TGTGCCAGCAGGCCGGGACAGGGTAGTGAAAAACTGTTTTTT. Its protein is CASRPGQGSEKLFF.

This chain's CDR3 is CASSVPWQGTEAFF. The DNA for the CDR3 is TGTGCCAGCAGTGTTCCCTGGCAGGGGACTGAAGCTTTCTTT. The chain is built from TRBV28 and TRBJ1-1; D possibly corresponds to TRBD1 (6 bases). The V gene's germline CDR1 is MDHEN and CDR2 SYDVKM. V was trimmed by 5 bases and J by 5 bases, leaving 15 bases between them. The CDR3 contains 14 residues.

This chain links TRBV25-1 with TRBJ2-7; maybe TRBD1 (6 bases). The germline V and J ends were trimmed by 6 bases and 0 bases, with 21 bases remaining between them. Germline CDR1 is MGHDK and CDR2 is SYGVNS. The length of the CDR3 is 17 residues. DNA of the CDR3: TGTGCCAGCAGCACCCCCGACAGACAGGCTATCTCCTACGAGCAGTACTTC. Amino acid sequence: CASSTPDRQAISYEQYF.

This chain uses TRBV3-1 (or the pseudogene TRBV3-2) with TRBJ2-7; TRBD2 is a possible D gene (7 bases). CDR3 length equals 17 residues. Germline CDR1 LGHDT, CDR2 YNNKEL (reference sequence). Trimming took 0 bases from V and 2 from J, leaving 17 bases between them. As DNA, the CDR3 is TGTGCCAGCAGCCAAGAAGGGAGGGGGAGAGGGCCCTACGAGCAGTACTTC. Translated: CASSQEGRGRGPYEQYF.

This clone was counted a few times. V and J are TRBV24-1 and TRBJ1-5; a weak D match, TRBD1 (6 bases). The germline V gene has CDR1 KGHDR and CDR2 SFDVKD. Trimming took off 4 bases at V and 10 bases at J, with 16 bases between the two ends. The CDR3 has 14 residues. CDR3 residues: CATSETDSHSPQHF. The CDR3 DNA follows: TGTGCCACCAGTGAAACGGACAGCCACAGCCCCCAGCATTTT.

The CDR3 DNA follows: TGTGCCAGCAGTGAATCCGGCGGTTCTGGAAACACCATATATTTT. Amino acids: CASSESGGSGNTIYF. The chain carries TRBV6-1 and TRBJ1-3; D remains unclear. CDR3 length: 15 residues. The germline V gene encodes CDR1 MNHNS and CDR2 SASEGT. Trimming cost V 2 bases and J 1 base, with 9 bases left between them.

CDR3: CASSIYQRDTDTQYF. CDR3 DNA sequence: TGTGCCAGTAGTATATACCAGCGGGACACAGATACGCAGTATTTT. This chain links TRBV19 with TRBJ2-3; the match to TRBD2 covers 7 bases. The CDR3 contains 15 residues. In germline, CDR1 is LNHDA, CDR2 SQIVND (reference sequence). V lost 2 bases and J lost 2; bases outside the gene matches: 4.